Listed here are 18 T cell receptor beta chains from one sample, sequenced in a study of blood T cell repertoires in COVID-19. Libraries were prepared by immunoSEQ multiplex PCR; TCRdb keeps only in-frame clonotypes and omits some of them. The sample lists around 200,000 clones, 70% to 90% seen once, with more than 9% in the top ten. What was sequenced was peripheral blood. The receptor source for this set is a woman of 80 years or more with acute or convalescent COVID-19.

The J gene is TRBJ2-1, the V gene TRBV2; TRBD2 matches 8 bases. The CDR3 length is 15 residues. From germline, CDR1 is SNHLY and CDR2 FYNNEI. V lost 5 bases to trimming and J lost 8 bases; unmatched junction nucleotides: 11. CDR3 in DNA: TGTGCCAGCAGTCCAATTAGCGGGGCTAAGGATGAGCAGTTCTTC. Translating gives CASSPISGAKDEQFF.

This chain connects TRBV28 to TRBJ1-6, with 7 nucleotides matching TRBD1. The CDR3 is made up of 14 amino acids. CDR1 is MDHEN, CDR2 SYDVKM, per germline. V was pared by 7 bases and J by 8 bases, with 8 bases of the junction left unmatched. CDR3 in DNA: TGTGCCAGCACCAGGACAGGAATTGATTCACCCCTCCACTTT. Amino acid sequence: CASTRTGIDSPLHF.

The CDR3 region is CASSLVGTSGGDTQYF. The CDR3 nucleotides are TGCGCCAGCAGCTTGGTTGGGACTAGCGGGGGCGATACGCAGTATTTT. The gene calls are TRBV5-1 and TRBJ2-3; 14 bases align to TRBD2. Germline V CDR1 and CDR2: SGHRS, YFSETQ. The CDR3 extends over 16 amino acids. The V and J ends lost 0 bases and 6 bases, in that order; junction bases with no gene match: 3.

V is TRBV10-3 and J is TRBJ2-7, with 10 bases matching TRBD1. Trimming at V came to 3 bases and at J to 3 bases, leaving 8 bases not matched to a gene. Looked up from germline, CDR1 is ENHRY and CDR2 is SYGVKD. The CDR3 runs 16 residues. The CDR3: CAISDSGTGANYEQYF. In nucleotides, the CDR3 is TGTGCCATCAGTGATTCCGGGACAGGGGCCAACTACGAGCAGTACTTC.

The V and J genes are TRBV5-5 and TRBJ2-3, with TRBD2 identical over 7 bases. The CDR3 is 15 amino acids. Germline trimming cut 5 bases from V and 0 bases from J; bases unmatched to any gene: 6. From germline, CDR1 is SGHKS and CDR2 YYEKEE (reference sequence). CDR3 region: CASSSSGVSTDTQYF. The CDR3, as DNA: TGTGCCAGCAGTTCAAGCGGGGTTAGCACAGATACGCAGTATTTT.

The rearrangement links TRBV19 to TRBJ1-3, with D tentatively TRBD1 (5 bases). With 7 bases removed from V and 0 bases from J, the gap between germline ends came to 10 bases. This CDR3 has 14 residues. Germline CDR1 LNHDA, CDR2 SQIVND (reference sequence). CDR3 sequence reads: CASTRQSSGNTIYF. DNA of the CDR3: TGTGCCAGTACCAGACAGAGCTCTGGAAACACCATATATTTT.

In its sample, this clone was seen a few times. The chain joins TRBV6-5 to TRBJ1-3, with D maybe TRBD1 (5 bases). The V gene's germline CDR1 is MNHEY and CDR2 SVGAGI. The CDR3 is 14 amino acids. Deletions cut 6 bases from V and 4 bases from J, with 13 bases between. The CDR3: CASRSGGRGNTIYF. The CDR3 region has the DNA TGTGCCAGCAGGTCCGGGGGACGAGGAAACACCATATATTTT.

This clone appeared a few times. The chain joins TRBV9 to TRBJ2-5; no reliable D call. CDR3 length equals 14 residues. Trimming stripped 0 bases from V and 5 bases from J, with 11 bases between. The germline V gene has CDR1 SGDLS and CDR2 YYNGEE. In DNA, the CDR3 is TGTGCCAGCAGCGTAGGGCTGACCGGGGAGACCCAGTACTTC. This gives the protein CASSVGLTGETQYF.

This chain connects TRBV6-5 to TRBJ1-1; no clear D. Germline V CDR1 and CDR2: MNHEY, SVGAGI. This CDR3 spans 15 amino acids. With 0 bases removed from V and 1 base from J, the gap between germline ends came to 9 bases. The CDR3 DNA reads TGTGCCAGCAGTTACTCGAAGGGAGGGAACACTGAAGCTTTCTTT. This gives the protein CASSYSKGGNTEAFF.

There are a few counts of this clone. The chain recombines TRBV19 with TRBJ2-5, with D uncertain. V was trimmed by 1 base and J by 7 bases, leaving 10 bases between them. The CDR3 is 13 residues long. The germline gives CDR1 LNHDA, CDR2 SQIVND (reference sequence). For the CDR3, the DNA is TGTGCCAGTAGTATAGCCGACGGGTTGACCCAGTACTTC. Translated: CASSIADGLTQYF.

V and J are TRBV27 and TRBJ1-1, with 8 bases that match TRBD1. Trimming cost V 7 bases and J 4 bases; bases outside gene matches: 8. This CDR3 region has 14 residues. CDR1 is MNHEY, CDR2 SMNVEV, per germline (reference sequence). CDR3 loop: CASKPFRGPTEAFF. The CDR3 DNA sequence: TGTGCCAGCAAGCCTTTCAGGGGGCCCACTGAAGCTTTCTTT.

This clone was counted a few times. The chain carries TRBV2 and TRBJ1-6, with a possible D match to TRBD1 (6 bases). Per the germline V gene, CDR1 is SNHLY and CDR2 is FYNNEI. Trimming stripped 4 bases from V and 7 bases from J, with 11 bases between. The CDR3 runs 14 residues. The CDR3: CASSAGTPNSPLHF. The CDR3 nucleotides are TGTGCCAGCAGTGCCGGGACACCGAATTCACCCCTCCACTTT.

A word on this clone: Other DNA sequences in the sample encode the same CDR3. The CDR3: CASSLQGQGTYEQYF. CDR3 DNA: TGCGCCAGCAGCTTGCAGGGACAGGGCACCTACGAGCAGTACTTC. The chain couples TRBV5-1 to TRBJ2-7; 9 bases line up with TRBD1. The CDR3 totals 15 residues. Per germline, CDR1 SGHRS and CDR2 YFSETQ. J was trimmed by 2 bases and V by 1 base; bases with no gene match: 4.

The genes are TRBV14 and TRBJ2-7, with TRBD2 matching over 7 bases. The CDR3 extends over 16 amino acids. Germline V gene data show CDR1 as SGHDN and CDR2 as FVKESK. Trimming at V came to 1 base and at J to 1 base, leaving 7 bases not matched to a gene. For the CDR3, the DNA is TGTGCCAGCAGCCAAGTTGGCGGGAGCGGTTCCTACGAGCAGTACTTC. Its protein is CASSQVGGSGSYEQYF. Supplemented by reference TRBV14 and TRBJ2-7, the full variable domain reads EAGVTQFPSHSVIEKGQTVTLRCDPISGHDNLYWYRRVMGKEIKFLLHFVKESKQDESGMPNNRFLAERTGGTYSTLKVQPAELEDSGVYFCASSQVGGSGSYEQYFGPGTRLTVT.

The chain recombines TRBV30 with TRBJ1-2; perhaps TRBD1 as D (5 bases). V was pared by 0 bases and J by 9 bases, with 14 bases between. CDR1 and CDR2 (germline): GTSNPN, SVGIG (reference sequence). This CDR3 has 13 residues. This CDR3 is CAWSVGGRTSYTF. CDR3 sequence (DNA): TGTGCCTGGAGTGTTGGGGGAAGGACTAGCTACACCTTC.

The CDR3 protein is CASSPVNPGTEAFF. CDR3 coding DNA: TGTGCCAGCAGCCCCGTCAACCCAGGCACTGAAGCTTTCTTT. The chain carries TRBV7-2 and TRBJ1-1; D ambiguous. The length of the CDR3 is 14 residues. Germline-derived CDR1 and CDR2 are SGHTA and FQGNSA. Trimming removed 5 bases at V and 4 bases at J, with 14 bases between.

The chain combines TRBV21-1 with TRBJ2-7; the D segment call TRBD2 is taken from the table without a DNA check. TRBV21-1 is reported as a pseudogene. The CDR3 totals 18 residues. CDR3 sequence reads: CASNGPGTSGGPSYEQYF. The CDR3 nucleotides are TGTGCCAGCAACGGTCCCGGGACTAGCGGGGGACCCTCCTACGAGCAGTACTTC.

This clone has just one count. V gene TRBV19 combines with J gene TRBJ1-4, with D possibly matching TRBD1 (5 bases). Trimming took 5 bases from V and 5 from J, leaving 9 bases between them. The CDR3 sequence is 13 residues long. The V gene's germline CDR1 is LNHDA and CDR2 SQIVND (reference sequence). This CDR3 is CASSPQVNEKLFF. The DNA for the CDR3 is TGTGCCAGTAGTCCACAGGTGAATGAAAAACTGTTTTTT.